These 11 T cell receptor beta chains share one sample of origin, sequenced in a study of blood T cell repertoires in COVID-19. Generated by immunoSEQ multiplex PCR, the TCRdb table keeps only in-frame clones and is missing some. The sample records 190,000 or so clones, around 84% being singletons. Material for sequencing was peripheral blood. These receptors came from a man aged 35 to 55 with active or convalescent COVID-19.

This chain connects TRBV5-5 to TRBJ2-7; 7 bases line up with TRBD1. Germline trimming cut 4 bases from V and 6 bases from J; bases unmatched to any gene: 7. CDR3 length equals 13 residues. CDR1 SGHKS and CDR2 YYEKEE come from the germline V gene (reference sequence). The CDR3: CASSHDRVGEQYF. In DNA, the CDR3 is TGTGCCAGCAGCCATGACAGGGTAGGCGAGCAGTACTTC.

The chain couples TRBV19 to TRBJ2-1; TRBD1 matches 8 bases. Germline V gene data show CDR1 as LNHDA and CDR2 as SQIVND (reference sequence). This CDR3 region has 15 residues. The ends lost 5 bases at V and 7 bases at J; junction bases unmatched: 10. CDR3 nucleotide sequence: TGTGCCAGTAGTTCAGGGGGCGCGGGCGTTAATGAGCAGTTCTTC. It is translated as CASSSGGAGVNEQFF.

V usage is TRBV24-1 and J usage is TRBJ2-3; D is uncertain. Trimming cost V 1 base and J 0 bases, with 7 bases left between them. Germline lookup yields CDR1 KGHDR and CDR2 SFDVKD. The CDR3 consists of 15 residues. The CDR3 reads CATSDFEPSTDTQYF. As DNA, the CDR3 is TGTGCCACCAGTGATTTTGAGCCTAGCACAGATACGCAGTATTTT.

This chain uses TRBV11-3 with TRBJ2-7; TRBD2 might be the D (6 bases). Germline CDR1 SGHNT, CDR2 YENEEA. This CDR3 comprises 14 residues. With 1 base removed from V and 4 bases from J, the gap between germline ends came to 11 bases. The CDR3 nucleotides read TGTGCCAGCAGCTTAGGCGGGGATATTTACGAGCAGTACTTC. It specifies CASSLGGDIYEQYF.

The chain carries TRBV11-3 and TRBJ1-1, with no clear D. V gave up 5 bases and J gave up 4 bases, with 11 bases separating them. Germline values: CDR1 SGHNT, CDR2 YENEEA. The CDR3 totals 13 residues. CDR3 in amino acids: CASSLWAGTEAFF. The CDR3 nucleotides read TGTGCCAGCAGCCTCTGGGCGGGCACTGAAGCTTTCTTT.

This clone came up once. The CDR3 reads CASSPRSILGGGEQFF. As DNA, the CDR3 is TGTGCCAGCAGCCCACGTTCGATTCTGGGGGGAGGAGAGCAGTTCTTC. The chain carries TRBV13 and TRBJ2-1; TRBD2 is a possible D gene (6 bases). The CDR3 is made up of 16 amino acids. CDR1 and CDR2 (germline): PRHDT, FYEKMQ (reference sequence). V gave up 5 bases and J gave up 10 bases, with 24 bases separating them.

The genes are TRBV18 and TRBJ1-4; TRBD1 might be the D (6 bases). The length of the CDR3 is 17 residues. CDR1 and CDR2 (germline): KGHSH, LQKENI. V dropped 3 bases and J dropped 1 base, with 15 bases sitting between them. The CDR3 here is CASSPLGSRGTNEKLFF. DNA for the CDR3: TGTGCCAGCTCACCCCTGGGTTCCAGGGGAACTAATGAAAAACTGTTTTTT.

This clone was detected once. V and J are TRBV18 and TRBJ2-2, with a tentative D call TRBD1 (6 bases). The CDR3 length is 16 residues. V was clipped by 2 bases and J by 3 bases, with 13 bases between them. In germline, CDR1 is KGHSH, CDR2 LQKENI. The CDR3 region has the DNA TGTGCCAGCTCACCAGGGGCAGGGGCGGACACCGGGGAGCTGTTTTTT. It encodes CASSPGAGADTGELFF. The variable domain in full, with the rest retrieved from reference TRBV18 and TRBJ2-2, is NAGVMQNPRHLVRRRGQEARLRCSPMKGHSHVYWYRQLPEEGLKFMVYLQKENIIDESGMPKERFSAEFPKEGPSILRIQQVVRGDSAAYFCASSPGAGADTGELFFGEGSRLTVL.

This clone was seen a few times. The V and J genes are TRBV28 and TRBJ1-6; 9 bases map to TRBD1. V was pared by 3 bases and J by 8 bases, with 2 bases of the junction left unmatched. Germline V CDR1 and CDR2: MDHEN, SYDVKM. CDR3 length equals 14 residues. CDR3 protein: CASSFGQGYSPLHF. For the CDR3, the DNA is TGTGCCAGCAGTTTCGGACAGGGGTATTCACCCCTCCACTTT.

This clone occurred once. The rearrangement links TRBV2 to TRBJ1-2; D possibly corresponds to TRBD1 (6 bases). The CDR3 covers 14 residues. Germline values: CDR1 SNHLY, CDR2 FYNNEI. V was clipped by 3 bases and J by 2 bases, with 10 bases between them. The CDR3 DNA sequence: TGTGCCAGCAGTGAGGACAGTTCAAACTATGGCTACACCTTC. Translating it yields CASSEDSSNYGYTF.

The chain combines TRBV2 with TRBJ1-6, with D unclear. This CDR3 spans 15 amino acids. V gave up 3 bases and J gave up 3 bases, with 9 bases separating them. Germline CDR1 is SNHLY and CDR2 is FYNNEI. The CDR3, as DNA: TGTGCCAGCAGTGATTCGGGGTACTATAATTCACCCCTCCACTTT. This codes for CASSDSGYYNSPLHF. Complete variable domain (other parts from reference TRBV2 and TRBJ1-6): EPEVTQTPSHQVTQMGQEVILRCVPISNHLYFYWYRQILGQKVEFLVSFYNNEISEKSEIFDDQFSVERPDGSNFTLKIRSTKLEDSAMYFCASSDSGYYNSPLHFGNGTRLTVT.